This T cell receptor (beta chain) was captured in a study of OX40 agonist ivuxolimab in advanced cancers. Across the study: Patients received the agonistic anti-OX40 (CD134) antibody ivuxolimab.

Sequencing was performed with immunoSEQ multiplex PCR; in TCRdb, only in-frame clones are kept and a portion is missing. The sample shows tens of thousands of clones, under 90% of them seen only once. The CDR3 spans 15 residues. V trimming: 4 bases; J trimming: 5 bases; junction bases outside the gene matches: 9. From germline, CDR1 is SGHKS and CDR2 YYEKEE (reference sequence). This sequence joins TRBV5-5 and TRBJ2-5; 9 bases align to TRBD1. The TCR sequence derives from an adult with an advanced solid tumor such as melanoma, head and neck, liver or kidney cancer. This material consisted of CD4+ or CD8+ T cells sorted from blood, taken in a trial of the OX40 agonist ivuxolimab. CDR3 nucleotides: TGTGCCAGCAGCCCAGAGGGGGACAGGGTCGAGACCCAGTACTTC. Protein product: CASSPEGDRVETQYF. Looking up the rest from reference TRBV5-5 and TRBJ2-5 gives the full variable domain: DAGVTQSPTHLIKTRGQQVTLRCSPISGHKSVSWYQQVLGQGPQFIFQYYEKEERGRGNFPDRFSARQFPNYSSELNVNALLLGDSALYLCASSPEGDRVETQYFGPGTRLLVL.